One and the same sample provided the 26 T cell receptor beta chains below, sequenced in a study of blood T cell repertoires in COVID-19 (dated by TCRdb to about 2020). Libraries were constructed by the immunoSEQ multiplex PCR assay. What TCRdb holds here is the immuneACCESS table cut down to in-frame rearrangements. Part of the clones is not present; checked against another copy, under half of the missing clones reflect an unresolved V gene, and the others are unexplained. The sample table lists more than 300,000 clones, about nine tenths of them with a count of one. The ten largest clones capture 0.8% to 0.9% of the sample. The material sequenced was PBMCs or T cells enriched from blood (not recorded which). The receptors here all came from a woman aged 40 to 50 who had been exposed to COVID-19.

The J gene is TRBJ2-6, the V gene TRBV6-1; a possible D gene is TRBD2 (6 bases). Germline-derived CDR1 and CDR2 are MNHNS and SASEGT. V lost 6 bases to trimming and J lost 3 bases, with 12 bases between them. The CDR3 length is 15 residues. The CDR3 reads CASRETGVGANVLTF. CDR3 bases: TGTGCCAGCAGAGAAACGGGAGTTGGGGCCAACGTCCTGACTTTC.

This clone showed up just a few times. The V and J genes are TRBV29-1 and TRBJ1-1; D is unclear. Per the germline V gene, CDR1 is SQVTM and CDR2 is ANQGSEA. V lost 7 bases to trimming and J lost 5 bases, with 29 bases between them. The CDR3 has 17 amino acids. CDR3 residues: CSASLQSGRWVSTEAFF. The CDR3 bases are TGCAGCGCTTCTCTCCAAAGCGGCAGGTGGGTGAGTACTGAAGCTTTCTTT.

The V and J genes are TRBV7-2 and TRBJ2-1, with D perhaps matching TRBD2 (6 bases). Germline V gives CDR1 SGHTA, CDR2 FQGNSA. The CDR3 has 15 residues. The V gene lost 1 base and the J gene lost 5 bases, with 12 bases spanning the gap. The CDR3 DNA reads TGTGCCAGCAGCTTAGGGGCTAGCGTCCACAATGAGCAGTTCTTC. It codes for CASSLGASVHNEQFF.

The chain is built from TRBV2 and TRBJ1-5; D is unclear. This CDR3 region has 14 residues. The V and J ends lost 8 bases and 2 bases respectively, with 13 bases between them. CDR1 and CDR2 from the germline V gene are SNHLY and FYNNEI. The CDR3 loop is CASQVSQGNQPQHF. CDR3 bases: TGTGCCAGCCAGGTCTCCCAGGGCAATCAGCCCCAGCATTTT.

This chain joins TRBV30 and TRBJ2-7, with TRBD1 identical over 8 bases. CDR1 and CDR2 from the germline V gene are GTSNPN and SVGIG (reference sequence). Trimming took 3 bases from V and 3 from J; bases not matched to a gene: 7. This CDR3 contains 14 residues. This chain's CDR3 is CAWSVPGQDYEQYF. The CDR3 DNA is TGTGCCTGGAGCGTACCGGGACAGGACTACGAGCAGTACTTC.

V gene TRBV27 combines with J gene TRBJ2-5, with D maybe TRBD2 (5 bases). V lost 1 base and J 4 bases, leaving 10 bases between the germline ends. Germline V CDR1 and CDR2: MNHEY, SMNVEV (reference sequence). This CDR3 contains 14 residues. This CDR3 reads CASSLWSGIETQYF. CDR3 coding DNA: TGTGCCAGCAGTTTATGGTCGGGGATAGAGACCCAGTACTTC.

The V and J genes are TRBV2 and TRBJ2-1, with 7 positions matching TRBD1. CDR3 length equals 11 residues. Germline CDR1 is SNHLY and CDR2 is FYNNEI. This CDR3 is CAFFRQGEQFF. The CDR3 DNA sequence: TGTGCTTTCTTCCGGCAGGGGGAACAGTTCTTC.

This chain joins TRBV5-1 and TRBJ1-2; 7 bases agree with TRBD1. V lost 0 bases to trimming and J lost 8 bases; unmatched junction nucleotides: 7. The CDR3 length is 14 residues. Germline CDR1 is SGHRS and CDR2 is YFSETQ. The CDR3 is CASSLAWTGGGYTF. CDR3 DNA: TGCGCCAGCAGCTTGGCTTGGACAGGCGGGGGCTACACCTTC.

A remark on this clone: Other DNA sequences in the sample encode the same CDR3. The J gene is TRBJ2-7, the V gene TRBV30; D perhaps matches TRBD2 (5 bases). Per the germline V gene, CDR1 is GTSNPN and CDR2 is SVGIG (reference sequence). Trimming pared 3 bases from V and 1 base from J, leaving 7 bases between. CDR3 length: 12 residues. The CDR3 DNA sequence: TGTGCCTGGAGCCGGGATTCCTACGAGCAGTACTTC. Encoded protein: CAWSRDSYEQYF.

The chain has TRBV5-1 and TRBJ1-1; 7 positions match TRBD1. Germline loops: CDR1 SGHRS, CDR2 YFSETQ. This CDR3 has 14 amino acids. V lost 4 bases and J lost 4; bases outside the gene matches: 7. As DNA, the CDR3 is TGCGCCAGCAGCATCCAACAGGGGTCCACTGAAGCTTTCTTT. Translated, it gives CASSIQQGSTEAFF.

V is TRBV12-3 or TRBV12-4 and J is TRBJ1-2; no reliable D call. The length of the CDR3 is 13 residues. V lost 5 bases to trimming and J lost 6 bases, with 13 bases between them. CDR3 residues: CASSRGRENGYTF. The DNA for the CDR3 is TGTGCCAGCAGTCGTGGACGGGAGAATGGCTACACCTTC.

J is TRBJ1-1 and V is TRBV6-5; 9 nucleotides line up with TRBD1. Trimming cost V 5 bases and J 7 bases; bases outside gene matches: 8. The CDR3 extends over 14 amino acids. CDR1 and CDR2 (germline): MNHEY, SVGAGI. CDR3 region: CASSLTGGPYEAFF. CDR3 DNA: TGTGCCAGCAGTCTCACAGGGGGCCCCTATGAAGCTTTCTTT.

V and J are TRBV2 and TRBJ1-2; 7 bases fit TRBD1. The junction had 11 bases not matched to a gene; V was cut back by 7 bases and J by 6 bases. CDR1 and CDR2 (germline): SNHLY, FYNNEI. This CDR3 has 14 amino acids. The CDR3 DNA reads as TGTGCCAGCATCAGAACAGGGGTGGAGAATGGCTACACCTTC. Its translation: CASIRTGVENGYTF.

The rearrangement uses TRBV11-2 and TRBJ1-4; D is perhaps TRBD1 (6 bases). Trimming took off 5 bases at V and 7 bases at J, with 8 bases between the two ends. Per germline, CDR1 SGHAT and CDR2 FQNNGV. The CDR3 sequence is 12 residues long. The CDR3 DNA sequence: TGTGCCAGCAGCCCACAGGGTGAAAAACTGTTTTTT. Its protein product is CASSPQGEKLFF.

The chain couples TRBV19 to TRBJ1-2; a possible D gene is TRBD1 (5 bases). The CDR3 has 15 residues. Trimming pared 3 bases from V and 4 bases from J, leaving 15 bases between. Germline lookup yields CDR1 LNHDA and CDR2 SQIVND (reference sequence). The CDR3 DNA reads as TGTGCCAGTAGTATCTCTGGGGCGCACCGCTATGGCTACACCTTC. Translated, it gives CASSISGAHRYGYTF. Full variable domain (rest looked up from reference TRBV19 and TRBJ1-2): DGGITQSPKYLFRKEGQNVTLSCEQNLNHDAMYWYRQDPGQGLRLIYYSQIVNDFQKGDIAEGYSVSREKKESFPLTVTSAQKNPTAFYLCASSISGAHRYGYTFGSGTRLTVV.

V usage is TRBV12-5 and J usage is TRBJ1-2; 8 nucleotides align to TRBD1. V lost 0 bases and J lost 5; bases outside the gene matches: 5. The CDR3 length is 15 residues. Germline V CDR1 and CDR2: LGHNT, FRNRAP. CDR3 sequence: CASGLVRTGSYGYTF. CDR3 nucleotides: TGTGCTAGTGGTTTGGTCCGGACAGGGAGTTATGGCTACACCTTC. Complete variable domain (other parts from reference TRBV12-5 and TRBJ1-2): DARVTQTPRHKVTEMGQEVTMRCQPILGHNTVFWYRQTMMQGLELLAYFRNRAPLDDSGMPKDRFSAEMPDATLATLKIQPSEPRDSAVYFCASGLVRTGSYGYTFGSGTRLTVV.

DNA of the CDR3: TGTGCCACCAGCAGGGACCGACATGGACAGGGACGAGCCTACGAGCAGTACTTC. This gives the protein CATSRDRHGQGRAYEQYF. The J gene is TRBJ2-7, the V gene TRBV15, with TRBD1 matching over 8 bases. Germline V lookup: CDR1 LNHNV, CDR2 YYDKDF (reference sequence). V shed 3 bases and J 2 bases; nucleotides not matched to a gene: 15. The CDR3 sequence is 18 residues long.

This CDR3 is CASSGDRRYNSPLHF. The CDR3 DNA follows: TGTGCCAGCAGTGGAGACAGGCGTTATAATTCACCCCTCCACTTT. The chain carries TRBV2 and TRBJ1-6; weak D call: TRBD1 (6 bases). Germline V gene data show CDR1 as SNHLY and CDR2 as FYNNEI. The CDR3 runs to 15 residues. V lost 4 bases, J lost 4 bases, and 11 bases lay in between.

This clone appeared a single time. The chain combines TRBV10-2 with TRBJ1-2, with 7 bases lining up with TRBD1. CDR1 and CDR2 (germline): WSHSY, SAAADI. The CDR3 is 15 amino acids. Trimming cost V 2 bases and J 1 base; bases outside gene matches: 4. CDR3 DNA sequence: TGCGCCAGCAGTGAGGGACAGGCGATTAACTATGGCTACACCTTC. This codes for CASSEGQAINYGYTF.

The chain joins TRBV3-1 (or the pseudogene TRBV3-2) to TRBJ1-1; maybe TRBD1 (5 bases). CDR3 length: 14 amino acids. Deletions cut 2 bases from V and 9 bases from J, with 16 bases between. Germline assignment: CDR1 LGHDT and CDR2 YNNKEL (reference sequence). The CDR3 bases are TGTGCCAGCAGCCAACGGTCGGCAGGGTCTAAAGCTTTCTTT. It specifies CASSQRSAGSKAFF.

The CDR3 here is CAWRKSGRADEQFF. The CDR3 DNA is TGTGCCTGGAGAAAAAGCGGGAGGGCCGATGAGCAGTTCTTC. The chain employs TRBV30 and TRBJ2-1, with 10 bases matching TRBD2. The trim removed 3 bases at V and 8 bases at J, leaving 7 bases unmatched. The V gene's germline CDR1 is GTSNPN and CDR2 SVGIG (reference sequence). The CDR3 extends over 14 amino acids.

The table lists this clone with a count of one. V is TRBV19 and J is TRBJ1-1; no definite D call. The CDR3 has 11 amino acids. Trimming pared 4 bases from V and 3 bases from J, leaving 3 bases between. CDR1 is LNHDA, CDR2 SQIVND, per germline (reference sequence). The CDR3 nucleotides read TGTGCCAGTAGTAGGCACACTGAAGCTTTCTTT. Its translation is CASSRHTEAFF.

CDR3 DNA sequence: TGTGCCATCAGTGAGTCGAGGGCTCCGAACGGGCAGTTCTTC. As protein: CAISESRAPNGQFF. The chain employs TRBV10-3 and TRBJ2-1; D is possibly TRBD2 (5 bases). Germline V gene lookup returns CDR1 ENHRY and CDR2 SYGVKD. Trimming left V 0 bases short and J 12 bases short, with 15 bases between. CDR3 size: 14 residues.

V usage is TRBV20-1 and J usage is TRBJ1-2; TRBD1 might be the D (5 bases). Trimming took off 0 bases at V and 11 bases at J, with 10 bases between the two ends. Looked up from germline, CDR1 is DFQATT and CDR2 is SNEGSKA (reference sequence). The CDR3 sequence is 11 residues long. The CDR3 protein is CSARDGGIYTF. CDR3 sequence (DNA): TGCAGTGCTAGAGATGGGGGGATTTACACCTTC.

CDR3 residues: CASGGSGQGSSYNSPLHF. The CDR3 DNA follows: TGCGCCAGTGGAGGTTCGGGACAGGGGAGCTCCTATAATTCACCCCTCCACTTT. The chain employs TRBV10-1 and TRBJ1-6; TRBD1 agrees at 10 bases. V gave up 9 bases and J gave up 0 bases; unmatched junction bases: 11. The CDR3 consists of 18 residues. Germline V CDR1 and CDR2: WNHNN, SYGVQD (reference sequence).

V gene TRBV11-3 combines with J gene TRBJ2-1, with TRBD2 identical over 10 bases. The CDR3 is 14 amino acids. V was pared by 6 bases and J by 9 bases, with 8 bases of the junction left unmatched. Germline V gene lookup returns CDR1 SGHNT and CDR2 YENEEA. As DNA, the CDR3 is TGTGCCAGCAGTATAGAGGCTAGCGGGGGTGAGCAGTTCTTC. This encodes CASSIEASGGEQFF.